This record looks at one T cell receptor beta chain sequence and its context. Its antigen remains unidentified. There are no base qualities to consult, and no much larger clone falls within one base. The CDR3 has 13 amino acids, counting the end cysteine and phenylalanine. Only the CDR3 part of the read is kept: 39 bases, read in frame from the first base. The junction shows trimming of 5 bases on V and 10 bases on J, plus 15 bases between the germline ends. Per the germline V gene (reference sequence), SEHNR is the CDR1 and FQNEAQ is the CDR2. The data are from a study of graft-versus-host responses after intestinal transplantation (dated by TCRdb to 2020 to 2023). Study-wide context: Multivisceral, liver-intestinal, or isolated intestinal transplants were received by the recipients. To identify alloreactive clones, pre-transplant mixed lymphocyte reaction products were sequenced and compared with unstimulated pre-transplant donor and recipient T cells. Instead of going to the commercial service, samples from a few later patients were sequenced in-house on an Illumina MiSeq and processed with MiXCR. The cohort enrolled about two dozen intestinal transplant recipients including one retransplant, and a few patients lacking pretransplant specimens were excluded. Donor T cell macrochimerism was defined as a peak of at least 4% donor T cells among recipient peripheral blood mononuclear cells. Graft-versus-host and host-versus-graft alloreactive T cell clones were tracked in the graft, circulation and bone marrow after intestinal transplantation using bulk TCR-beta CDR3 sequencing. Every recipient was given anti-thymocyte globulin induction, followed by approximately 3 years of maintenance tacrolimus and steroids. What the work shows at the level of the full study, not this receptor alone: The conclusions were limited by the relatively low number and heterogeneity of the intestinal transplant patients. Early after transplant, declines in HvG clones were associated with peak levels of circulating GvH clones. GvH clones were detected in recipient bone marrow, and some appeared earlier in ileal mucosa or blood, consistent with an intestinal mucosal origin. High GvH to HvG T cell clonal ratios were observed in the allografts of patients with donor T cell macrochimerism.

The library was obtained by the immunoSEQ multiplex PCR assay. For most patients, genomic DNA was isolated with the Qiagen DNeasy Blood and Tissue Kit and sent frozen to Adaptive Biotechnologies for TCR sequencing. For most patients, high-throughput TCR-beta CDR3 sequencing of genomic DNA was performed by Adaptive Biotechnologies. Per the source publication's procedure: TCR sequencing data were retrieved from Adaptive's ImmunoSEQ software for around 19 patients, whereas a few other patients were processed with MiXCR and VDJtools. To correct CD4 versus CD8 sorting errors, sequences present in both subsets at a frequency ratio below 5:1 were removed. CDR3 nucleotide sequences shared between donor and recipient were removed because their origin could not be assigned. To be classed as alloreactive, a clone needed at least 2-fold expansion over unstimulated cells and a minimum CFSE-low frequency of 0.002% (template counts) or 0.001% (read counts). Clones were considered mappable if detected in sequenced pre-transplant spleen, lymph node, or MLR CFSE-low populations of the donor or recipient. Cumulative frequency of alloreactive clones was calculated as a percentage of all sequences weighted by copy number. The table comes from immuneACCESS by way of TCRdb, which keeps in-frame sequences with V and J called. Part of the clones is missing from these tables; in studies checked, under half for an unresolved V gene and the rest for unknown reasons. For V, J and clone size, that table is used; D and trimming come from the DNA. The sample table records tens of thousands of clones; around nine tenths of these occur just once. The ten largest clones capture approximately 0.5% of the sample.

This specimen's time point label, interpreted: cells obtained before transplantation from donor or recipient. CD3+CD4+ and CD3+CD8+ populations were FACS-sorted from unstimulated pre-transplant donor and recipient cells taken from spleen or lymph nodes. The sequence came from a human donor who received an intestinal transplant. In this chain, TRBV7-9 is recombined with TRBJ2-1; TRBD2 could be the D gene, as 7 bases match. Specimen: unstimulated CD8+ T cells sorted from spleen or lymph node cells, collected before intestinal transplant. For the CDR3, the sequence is CASSAKGGAEQFF. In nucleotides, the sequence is TGTGCCAGCAGCGCGAAGGGGGGGGCAGAGCAGTTCTTC.